The clone carrying this TCR beta chain was counted only a few times. With 4 bases clipped from V and 8 bases from J, the junction kept 2 bases outside the gene matches. The V gene's germline CDR1 is SGHRS and CDR2 YFSETQ. The CDR3 length is 11 residues. Produced via immunoSEQ multiplex PCR; TCRdb's table is partial and in-frame only. The table shows approximately 65,000 clones, with around 87% occurring only once. This sample was included in a study of technical replicates of blood from several donors. The TCR sequence derives from a human donor in good health. Some clones in this sample may be carry-over from other donors' samples. The sequencing input was PBMCs. This sequence joins TRBV5-1 and TRBJ1-1, with TRBD1 matching over 7 bases. The CDR3 DNA reads TGCGCCAGCAGCCCGGGACAGGAAGCTTTCTTT. The encoded protein is CASSPGQEAFF.